The entry below gives a single TCR beta chain sequence along with its context. This entry belongs to a study of technical replicates of blood from four donors. Sequenced by immunoSEQ multiplex PCR; TCRdb stores in-frame clones only, minus some. The data contain over 90,000 clones, roughly 96% of them singletons. The CDR3 is 14 amino acids. In germline, CDR1 is SEHNR, CDR2 FQNEAQ (reference sequence). Trimming at V came to 0 bases and at J to 6 bases, leaving 4 bases not matched to a gene. The TCR sequence derives from a human donor in good health. The source material was T cells isolated from PBMCs. The chain employs TRBV7-9 and TRBJ1-2, with 7 bases lining up with TRBD1. The CDR3 coding sequence is TGTGCCAGCAGCTTAGCACGACAGGGCCATGGCTACACCTTC. It encodes CASSLARQGHGYTF.